This entry concerns a single TCR beta chain. This clonotype came up many times. Its antigen is currently not known. No quality values exist for individual bases; no much larger clone is one base distant. The data derive from a study of T cells in Graves' hyperthyroidism and ophthalmopathy (dated by TCRdb to the late 2010s). About the full investigation: Peripheral blood samples were taken at the time of initial diagnosis, prior to any treatment. The paper describes TCR Vbeta CDR3 sequencing of 140 or so peripheral blood samples, made up of 43 ophthalmopathy patients, around 73 hyperthyroidism patients and about 17 progressor patients. To identify TCR V-J signatures that set the groups apart, the researchers used a discovery cohort of 90 to 100 patients, made up of about 44 with Graves' ophthalmopathy and 57 with stable Graves' hyperthyroidism. The 100 discovery patients were divided at random into training and test sets in a 7:3 ratio. Prospective prediction of ophthalmopathy was tested in an independent validation cohort of 18 to 20 hyperthyroidism patients and 17 patients who later progressed to ophthalmopathy. In addition, the study compared T-cell repertoires in thyroid tissue and in blood from about 6 Graves' hyperthyroidism patients. After sampling, hyperthyroidism patients received methimazole starting at 30 mg daily, and ophthalmopathy patients received high-dose intravenous methylprednisolone.

Stable Graves' hyperthyroidism was defined as the absence of progression to ophthalmopathy over 18 months of follow-up. Hyperthyroidism patients were aged 18 to 65 years and newly diagnosed, with disease duration of less than 2 months. Any patient with an uncontrolled infection, another autoimmune disease, pregnancy or lactation was excluded. Diagnoses were based on clinical symptoms, serum thyroxine and TRAb, thyroid ultrasound and orbital computed tomography. Ficoll-Paque density gradient centrifugation was used to isolate PBMCs from about 10 ml of fresh peripheral blood. Trizol reagent was used to extract total RNA, and RNA quality was then checked on an Agilent 2100 Bioanalyzer. Results the study describes overall, beyond this receptor: In validation, progression to ophthalmopathy was predicted by the model with 70% to 71% sensitivity and just over 72% specificity, a median of approximately 6.5 months before onset. Sample size was not statistically predetermined, and investigators were not blinded to group allocation. Most expanded thyroid clonotypes (frequency above 0.001) were also detected in blood, suggesting blood repertoires may reflect thyroid immune responses. A 13 V-J signature model separated ophthalmopathy from stable hyperthyroidism, with 87.88% sensitivity and about 81% specificity in cross-validation and 80%/75% in testing.

CDR1 is given as SGHRS and CDR2 as YFSETQ, both from the germline V gene. The germline V and J ends show losses of 4 bases and 5 bases respectively, and no gene match explains 16 bases of the junction. Including cysteine and phenylalanine, the CDR3 has 18 amino acids. Of the read, only the CDR3 DNA is kept; its 54 bases are in frame from base 1. Amplification of TCR beta CDR3 regions was carried out from RNA transcripts. The TCR CDR3 was subjected to a first round of RT-PCR using the HTBI primer set and the Qiagen OneStep RT-PCR kit. The libraries were constructed in a second round of multiplex PCR and then size-selected and purified. Libraries were sequenced paired-end with 100 bp reads on an Illumina HiSeq2000. The authors' pipeline ran thus. SOAPnuke was used to process the raw data, removing reads that contained adapters or uncalled bases, had a mean Phred below 15, or lacked an exact match to the constant primer or identifier. COPE v1.2.5 was used to merge high-quality paired reads, and clonotypes were defined as unique nucleotide sequences. MiTCR v1.1 was used to align clonotypes to the IMGT TRBV, TRBD and TRBJ reference segments. Only V-J combinations with frequency above 0.0001, covering about 99% of repertoires, were analysed. The TCS score was defined as the ratio of F50 (clonal expansion) to E x V (chaos), calculated using BLOSUM62-based TCRdist between CDR3 peptides within each V-J. Welch's t-statistics and random forest reduced roughly 530 V-J features to 10 to 15, which were used in a naive Bayes classifier (R e1071). Using fastp at Q25 and MiXCR, TCRdb reprocessed the public reads and kept productive beta chains. Each entry merges the rows of one CDR3 protein and shows their most common DNA and genes. The V and J calls come from TCRdb's annotation, not from the publication. This sample has about 510,000 distinct CDR3 sequences in its table, and 14% of those were observed once. About 15% of the sample is taken by the ten largest.

Source material: blood. The chain is encoded by TRBV5-1 joined to TRBJ2-7; 12 junctional bases match TRBD2. This TCR derives from a woman aged 40 to 49 with Graves' hyperthyroidism. The nucleotides are TGCGCCAGCAGCGGGGGCCCCCGACTAGCGGGAGAGGACCACGAGCAGTACTTC. Translation gives CASSGGPRLAGEDHEQYF.